The 31 T cell receptor beta chains reported below all come from one sample, sequenced in a study of T cells in narcolepsy (dated by TCRdb to the late 2010s). Library preparation was by the immunoSEQ multiplex PCR assay. TCRdb stores this immuneACCESS table with in-frame sequences only. Part of the clones is absent; in the studies checked, under half of the shortfall reflects unresolved V genes, and no reason is known for the rest. The sample table lists around 26,000 clones, roughly four fifths of them with a count of one. The ten biggest clones cover roughly 1.3% of the sample. Sequencing was carried out using CD45RA- memory CD4+ T cells from PBMCs. The cell subset or site label, read with the paper, signifies: memory T cells sorted ex vivo from peripheral blood. These receptors all stem from a human donor with narcolepsy.

The rearrangement uses TRBV5-1 and TRBJ2-5; 10 positions agree with TRBD2. The germline CDR1 and CDR2 sequences are SGHRS and YFSETQ. Trimming removed 0 bases from V and 4 bases from J; junction bases left unmatched: 12. The CDR3 is 18 residues long. CDR3 residues: CASSLGLAGEVSGETQYF. The CDR3, as DNA: TGCGCCAGCAGCTTGGGCCTAGCGGGAGAGGTCTCAGGAGAGACCCAGTACTTC.

The chain combines TRBV18 with TRBJ1-2, with TRBD1 matching over 8 bases. The length of the CDR3 is 14 residues. Germline CDR1 reads KGHSH; CDR2 reads LQKENI. Trimming cost V 6 bases and J 4 bases; bases outside gene matches: 7. The CDR3 DNA is TGTGCCAGCTCCCTGGCAGGGGGCAGCTATGGCTACACCTTC. Its translation is CASSLAGGSYGYTF.

This chain connects TRBV5-4 to TRBJ1-1; D is perhaps TRBD1 (5 bases). V was pared by 4 bases and J by 6 bases, with 19 bases between. This CDR3 comprises 15 residues. From germline, CDR1 is SGHNT and CDR2 YYREEE (reference sequence). This CDR3 is CASSPDLRGGAEAFF. CDR3 in DNA: TGTGCCAGCAGCCCCGATCTAAGGGGAGGGGCTGAAGCTTTCTTT.

This chain connects TRBV29-1 to TRBJ2-1; possibly TRBD2 for D (6 bases). Germline V CDR1 and CDR2: SQVTM, ANQGSEA. This CDR3 has 13 residues. V lost 4 bases to trimming and J lost 7 bases, with 14 bases between them. The DNA of the CDR3 is TGCAGCGTTGGGGACTTGGCCCTTAATGAGCAGTTCTTC. This gives the protein CSVGDLALNEQFF.

The chain recombines TRBV4-3 with TRBJ2-7, with 12 bases that match TRBD2. V gave up 2 bases and J gave up 4 bases; unmatched junction bases: 3. The CDR3 runs 15 residues. Germline assignment: CDR1 LGHNA and CDR2 YSLEER. CDR3 in amino acids: CASSQKTSGSYEQYF. CDR3 sequence (DNA): TGCGCCAGCAGCCAAAAGACTAGCGGGAGTTACGAGCAGTACTTC.

This rearrangement joins TRBV7-2 to TRBJ2-7; TRBD2 agrees at 14 bases. The trim removed 5 bases at V and 2 bases at J, leaving 5 bases unmatched. Germline V gives CDR1 SGHTA, CDR2 FQGNSA. The CDR3 sequence is 16 residues long. The CDR3 loop reads CASSPRGLAGAYEQYF. The CDR3 DNA follows: TGTGCCAGCAGCCCGAGGGGACTAGCGGGGGCCTACGAGCAGTACTTC.

CDR3 in DNA: TGTGCCAGCAAACTCCAAGGGACTAGCGGCGAGCAGTACTTC. This encodes CASKLQGTSGEQYF. The chain recombines TRBV27 with TRBJ2-7; 11 nucleotides agree with TRBD2. CDR1 and CDR2 (germline): MNHEY, SMNVEV (reference sequence). The CDR3 has 14 residues. Trimming took 7 bases from V and 6 from J; bases not matched to a gene: 8.

Here the CDR3 DNA reads TGTGCCAGCAGCCCAGGACAGGGCACCAATGAGCAGTTCTTC. Translated, it gives CASSPGQGTNEQFF. The rearrangement uses TRBV7-2 and TRBJ2-1; 8 nucleotides align to TRBD1. The V gene's germline CDR1 is SGHTA and CDR2 FQGNSA. Trimming took 5 bases from V and 6 from J; bases not matched to a gene: 6. This CDR3 region has 14 residues.

J is TRBJ2-5 and V is TRBV29-1; tentative D call: TRBD2 (5 bases). The V end was cut by 6 bases, the J end by 5 bases, with 16 bases between. This CDR3 spans 13 amino acids. CDR1 and CDR2 from the germline V gene are SQVTM and ANQGSEA. The CDR3 coding sequence is TGCAGCGTCCAAAGCCTTTCGGGGGAGACCCAGTACTTC. Its protein is CSVQSLSGETQYF.

This chain links TRBV19 with TRBJ2-7; D is undetermined. This CDR3 is built from 13 residues. With 7 bases removed from V and 5 bases from J, the gap between germline ends came to 15 bases. Germline CDR1 reads LNHDA; CDR2 reads SQIVND (reference sequence). The CDR3 DNA follows: TGTGCCAGTACCCTAACGTACTATGACGAGCAGTACTTC. Translation gives CASTLTYYDEQYF.

This rearrangement joins TRBV11-2 to TRBJ2-7, with TRBD1 matching over 8 bases. The CDR3 contains 15 residues. CDR1 SGHAT and CDR2 FQNNGV come from the germline V gene. V lost 2 bases and J lost 2; bases outside the gene matches: 5. CDR3 bases: TGTGCCAGCAGCTTAATGGGACAGGACGCCTACGAGCAGTACTTC. Translation gives CASSLMGQDAYEQYF.

The chain combines TRBV23-1 with TRBJ2-7; D unresolved. TRBV23-1 qualifies as an ORF whose function is uncertain. The CDR3 totals 24 residues. The ends were cut back, 3 bases at V and 5 bases at J, with 44 bases in the middle. The CDR3 nucleotides are TGCGCCAGCAGTCACCTATTGGCCGGGCCAGTTACCCGACCAACCTACAGCCCGTTTGACGAGCAGTACTTC. This sequence encodes CASSHLLAGPVTRPTYSPFDEQYF.

The chain combines TRBV5-1 with TRBJ2-5; 7 bases are shared with TRBD1. Germline V gene lookup returns CDR1 SGHRS and CDR2 YFSETQ. With 3 bases clipped from V and 8 bases from J, the junction kept 4 bases outside the gene matches. The CDR3 spans 12 residues. The DNA of the CDR3 is TGCGCCAGCAGCTCAGGACAGGTCACCCAGTACTTC. It encodes CASSSGQVTQYF. The full variable domain, in which reference TRBV5-1 and TRBJ2-5 provide the parts outside the CDR3, is KAGVTQTPRYLIKTRGQQVTLSCSPISGHRSVSWYQQTPGQGLQFLFEYFSETQRNKGNFPGRFSGRQFSNSRSEMNVSTLELGDSALYLCASSSGQVTQYFGPGTRLLVL.

V is TRBV4-2 and J is TRBJ1-2; possible D gene TRBD1, 6 bases. Germline CDR1 and CDR2: LGHNA and YNFKEQ. The V end lost 4 bases, the J end lost 8 bases, and 20 bases lay between the germline ends. The CDR3 is made up of 15 amino acids. CDR3 nucleotides: TGTGCCAGCAGCCCAGCCAAGGGGGAACTTCGGGGCTACACCTTC. Residues: CASSPAKGELRGYTF.

V is TRBV9 and J is TRBJ2-2; the D gene is possibly TRBD2 (6 bases). Trimming removed 0 bases from V and 5 bases from J, with 11 bases in between. This CDR3 has 15 residues. Germline CDR1 is SGDLS and CDR2 is YYNGEE. The CDR3 is CASSVAGRGTGELFF. For the CDR3, the DNA is TGTGCCAGCAGCGTAGCAGGCCGGGGGACCGGGGAGCTGTTTTTT.

The rearrangement joins TRBV5-1 to TRBJ2-1, with D uncertain. With 5 bases removed from V and 5 bases from J, the gap between germline ends came to 2 bases. Germline CDR1 and CDR2: SGHRS and YFSETQ. The CDR3 is 10 amino acids. CDR3: CASSHNEQFF. Written as DNA, the CDR3 is TGCGCCAGCAGTCACAATGAGCAGTTCTTC. The full variable domain, its missing parts supplied by reference TRBV5-1 and TRBJ2-1, is KAGVTQTPRYLIKTRGQQVTLSCSPISGHRSVSWYQQTPGQGLQFLFEYFSETQRNKGNFPGRFSGRQFSNSRSEMNVSTLELGDSALYLCASSHNEQFFGPGTRLTVL.

The rearrangement uses TRBV28 and TRBJ1-2; TRBD1 is a possible D gene (5 bases). Germline CDR1 is MDHEN and CDR2 is SYDVKM. The length of the CDR3 is 15 residues. Between the trimmed V and J ends, which lost 6 bases and 1 base, there was a span of 15 bases. CDR3 DNA: TGTGCCAGCAGCCCCGGGTCCGGGGGTAACTATGGCTACACCTTC. Its translation is CASSPGSGGNYGYTF.

The chain carries TRBV6-5 and TRBJ1-2; possibly TRBD1 for D (6 bases). V was shortened by 7 bases and J by 8 bases, with 23 bases between the two germline ends. CDR1 is MNHEY and CDR2 is SVGAGI in the germline V gene. The CDR3 has 15 residues. The CDR3, as DNA: TGTGCCAGCACCGTCGGGACGGGGGGCTTATTCGGCTACACCTTC. Its protein product is CASTVGTGGLFGYTF.

This clone is a singleton in its sample. The chain joins TRBV6-1 to TRBJ2-7, with D unresolved. CDR1 is MNHNS, CDR2 SASEGT, per germline. This CDR3 comprises 11 residues. V was trimmed by 4 bases and J by 4 bases, leaving 5 bases between them. This CDR3 reads CASSVRYEQYF. CDR3 nucleotides: TGTGCCAGCAGTGTGAGGTACGAGCAGTACTTC.

This clone was seen only a few times. The chain has TRBV4-1 and TRBJ2-3; no reliable D call. In germline, CDR1 is MGHRA, CDR2 YSYEKL. The CDR3 contains 15 residues. Deletions cut 0 bases from V and 2 bases from J, with 9 bases between. CDR3 DNA: TGCGCCAGCAGCCAAGAAGGAGTTTACACAGATACGCAGTATTTT. Its translation: CASSQEGVYTDTQYF.

This clone has just a few counts. The rearrangement links TRBV10-3 to TRBJ1-3; D call uncertain. The CDR3 contains 15 residues. Germline V lookup: CDR1 ENHRY, CDR2 SYGVKD. The V and J ends lost 5 bases and 0 bases respectively, with 11 bases between them. This CDR3 reads CAISFGHSSGNTIYF. Written as DNA, the CDR3 is TGTGCCATCAGTTTTGGGCATAGCTCTGGAAACACCATATATTTT.

J is TRBJ1-4 and V is TRBV18; D gene uncertain. This CDR3 region has 14 residues. CDR1 and CDR2 (germline): KGHSH, LQKENI. Trimming removed 2 bases from V and 4 bases from J, with 8 bases in between. CDR3 DNA sequence: TGTGCCAGCTCACCAGCGGGGATTAATGAAAAACTGTTTTTT. Its protein product is CASSPAGINEKLFF.

The CDR3 bases are TGCAGCGTTGAAGATCGTCAGGGAGGCTATGGCTACACCTTC. As protein: CSVEDRQGGYGYTF. This chain uses TRBV29-1 with TRBJ1-2; tentatively, D is TRBD1 (5 bases). The germline gives CDR1 SQVTM, CDR2 ANQGSEA. The CDR3 is 14 amino acids. The germline V and J ends were trimmed by 0 bases and 4 bases, with 12 bases remaining between them. Using reference TRBV29-1 and TRBJ1-2 for the parts outside the CDR3, the full variable domain is SAVISQKPSRDICQRGTSLTIQCQVDSQVTMMFWYRQQPGQSLTLIATANQGSEATYESGFVIDKFPISRPNLTFSTLTVSNMSPEDSSIYLCSVEDRQGGYGYTFGSGTRLTVV.

This chain links TRBV9 with TRBJ2-2, with a tentative D call TRBD1 (5 bases). V was cut by 6 bases and J by 3 bases, with 9 bases left in between. Per the germline V gene, CDR1 is SGDLS and CDR2 is YYNGEE. The CDR3 is 13 residues long. In DNA, the CDR3 is TGTGCCAGCAAAAAGGGGCACACCGGGGAGCTGTTTTTT. This sequence encodes CASKKGHTGELFF.

The chain couples TRBV5-6 to TRBJ1-2; 9 bases match TRBD1. This CDR3 has 15 residues. Germline V CDR1 and CDR2: SGHDT, YYEEEE. V lost 4 bases and J lost 3; bases outside the gene matches: 7. Written as DNA, the CDR3 is TGTGCCAGCAGCAACGACAGGGGGAGGGACTATGGCTACACCTTC. This gives the protein CASSNDRGRDYGYTF.

This chain joins TRBV18 and TRBJ2-2; D is undetermined. The V end lost 3 bases, the J end lost 0 bases, and 14 bases lay between the germline ends. CDR1 is KGHSH and CDR2 is LQKENI in the germline V gene. The CDR3 contains 17 residues. CDR3 loop: CASSPRGAGANTGELFF. Here the CDR3 DNA reads TGTGCCAGCTCACCTCGTGGTGCCGGTGCGAACACCGGGGAGCTGTTTTTT. Full variable domain (missing parts from reference TRBV18 and TRBJ2-2): NAGVMQNPRHLVRRRGQEARLRCSPMKGHSHVYWYRQLPEEGLKFMVYLQKENIIDESGMPKERFSAEFPKEGPSILRIQQVVRGDSAAYFCASSPRGAGANTGELFFGEGSRLTVL.

The chain combines TRBV6-5 with TRBJ1-5; tentative D call: TRBD1 (5 bases). CDR1 and CDR2 (germline): MNHEY, SVGAGI. This CDR3 region has 14 residues. Trimming stripped 5 bases from V and 7 bases from J, with 15 bases between. CDR3: CASSDSGTKQPQHF. CDR3 bases: TGTGCCAGCAGTGATTCGGGGACCAAACAGCCCCAGCATTTT.

V is TRBV2 and J is TRBJ2-3, with D uncertain. Trimming left V 3 bases short and J 3 bases short, with 7 bases between. There are 13 residues in the CDR3. Germline V gene sequence: CDR1 SNHLY, CDR2 FYNNEI. The CDR3 region has the DNA TGTGCCAGCAGTGATTTGGGTACAGATACGCAGTATTTT. Translation: CASSDLGTDTQYF.

The chain combines TRBV28 with TRBJ2-6; D not resolved. CDR1 is MDHEN and CDR2 is SYDVKM in the germline V gene. This CDR3 contains 12 residues. V lost 6 bases and J lost 2, with 2 bases in between. The CDR3 nucleotides read TGTGCCAGCAGGGCTGGGGCCAACGTCCTGACTTTC. As protein: CASRAGANVLTF.

The J gene is TRBJ2-5, the V gene TRBV25-1; D unclear. V was shortened by 4 bases and J by 4 bases, with 4 bases between the two germline ends. This CDR3 has 11 amino acids. Germline CDR1 reads MGHDK; CDR2 reads SYGVNS. CDR3 in DNA: TGTGCCAGCAGTGTTCCAGAGACCCAGTACTTC. Its protein is CASSVPETQYF.

This sequence joins TRBV7-9 and TRBJ2-1; 16 nucleotides agree with TRBD2. V dropped 5 bases and J dropped 3; count of bases not matched to a gene: 7. The germline V gene encodes CDR1 SEHNR and CDR2 FQNEAQ (reference sequence). The CDR3 has 18 amino acids. CDR3 in DNA: TGTGCCAGCAGCCTGGGACTAGCGGGAGGGGCAATCTACAATGAGCAGTTCTTC. It codes for CASSLGLAGGAIYNEQFF.